The rows below give T cell receptor beta chains drawn from one sample of a study of cytomegalovirus exposure and HLA in healthy donors. Sequenced by immunoSEQ multiplex PCR; TCRdb stores in-frame clones only, minus some. In the table there are about 170,000 clones, approximately 81% of which are singletons. Sequenced input: PBMCs. The receptors shown here come from a young man in good health and CMV-seropositive. The CDR3 runs from the conserved cysteine through the conserved F or W. The order of the fields is V gene, D gene, clone size, J gene, CDR3 protein, CDR3 DNA. D genes are given only for firm matches. Rows may omit the clone size; those that give it use once, few, many or a size class.

V: TRBV2; D: NA; size: NA; J: TRBJ2-7; CDR3: CASSETVPYEQYF; DNA: TGTGCCAGCAGTGAGACAGTTCCCTACGAGCAGTACTTC
V: TRBV6-5; D: TRBD1; size: NA; J: TRBJ1-5; CDR3: CASSIDRGSNQPQHF; DNA: TGTGCCAGCAGTATAGACAGGGGTAGCAATCAGCCCCAGCATTTT
V: TRBV10-3; D: NA; size: once; J: TRBJ2-6; CDR3: CAISASTGNSGANVLTF; DNA: TGTGCCATCAGTGCCTCTACAGGGAACTCTGGGGCCAACGTCCTGACTTTC
V: TRBV20-1; D: TRBD2; size: NA; J: TRBJ2-2; CDR3: CSARWGGGLFF; DNA: TGCAGTGCTAGATGGGGGGGAGGGCTGTTTTTT
V: TRBV7-2; D: NA; size: NA; J: TRBJ2-1; CDR3: CASSFASAGTYNEQFF; DNA: TGTGCCAGCAGCTTTGCCTCCGCGGGGACCTACAATGAGCAGTTCTTC
V: TRBV4-3; D: TRBD2; size: NA; J: TRBJ2-1; CDR3: CASSRGRTPGGSYNEQFF; DNA: TGCGCCAGCAGCCGCGGAAGGACGCCGGGGGGCTCCTACAATGAGCAGTTCTTC
V: TRBV9; D: NA; size: NA; J: TRBJ2-1; CDR3: CASSVNLALSYNEQFF; DNA: TGTGCCAGCAGCGTAAATCTAGCGCTCTCCTACAATGAGCAGTTCTTC
V: TRBV7-9; D: NA; size: NA; J: TRBJ1-3; CDR3: CASSLVASSGNTIYF; DNA: TGTGCCAGCAGCTTAGTGGCCAGTTCTGGAAACACCATATATTTT
V: TRBV7-2; D: NA; size: few; J: TRBJ2-7; CDR3: CASSLGHHSSYEQYF; DNA: TGTGCCAGCAGCTTGGGACACCATAGCTCCTACGAGCAGTACTTC
V: TRBV5-4; D: NA; size: NA; J: TRBJ2-5; CDR3: CASSSRGSEETQYF; DNA: TGTGCCAGCAGCTCCAGAGGGTCAGAAGAGACCCAGTACTTC
V: TRBV5-6; D: NA; size: once; J: TRBJ1-6; CDR3: CASSLKRDESPLHF; DNA: TGTGCCAGCAGCTTGAAGAGGGATGAATCACCCCTCCACTTT
V: TRBV7-9; D: NA; size: NA; J: TRBJ1-1; CDR3: CASSSSGRVNTEAFF; DNA: TGTGCCAGCAGCAGCAGTGGGAGGGTGAACACTGAAGCTTTCTTT
V: TRBV18; D: NA; size: NA; J: TRBJ2-5; CDR3: CASSPPSQETQYF; DNA: TGTGCCAGCTCACCACCCTCCCAGGAGACCCAGTACTTC
V: TRBV6-5; D: NA; size: NA; J: TRBJ1-1; CDR3: CASRPTMNTEAFF; DNA: TGTGCCAGCAGGCCTACTATGAACACTGAAGCTTTCTTT
V: TRBV5-6; D: TRBD2; size: NA; J: TRBJ2-7; CDR3: CASSFFGNSPLAAYEQYF; DNA: TGTGCCAGCAGCTTTTTTGGTAATTCCCCTCTAGCGGCCTACGAGCAGTACTTC
V: TRBV25-1; D: NA; size: few; J: TRBJ2-3; CDR3: CASSEFTVRADTQYF; DNA: TGTGCCAGCAGTGAATTTACAGTTCGTGCAGATACGCAGTATTTT
V: TRBV27; D: NA; size: NA; J: TRBJ2-1; CDR3: CASSSAGSGEQFF; DNA: TGTGCCAGCAGTTCGGCCGGGAGCGGGGAGCAGTTCTTC
V: TRBV9; D: TRBD1; size: NA; J: TRBJ1-1; CDR3: CASSNAGQGAPNTEAFF; DNA: TGTGCCAGCAGCAACGCCGGACAGGGGGCGCCGAACACTGAAGCTTTCTTT
V: TRBV5-1; D: NA; size: NA; J: TRBJ2-2; CDR3: CASSLDIGTSSGELFF; DNA: TGCGCCAGCAGCTTGGACATCGGGACTTCAAGCGGGGAGCTGTTTTTT
V: TRBV5-4; D: NA; size: NA; J: TRBJ2-5; CDR3: CASSLAPGGGQETQYF; DNA: TGTGCCAGCAGCTTGGCCCCTGGTGGGGGGCAAGAGACCCAGTACTTC
V: TRBV5-4; D: NA; size: NA; J: TRBJ2-7; CDR3: CASSLALGADSYEQYF; DNA: TGTGCCAGCAGCTTGGCCCTAGGGGCGGACTCCTACGAGCAGTACTTC
V: TRBV4-2; D: NA; size: NA; J: TRBJ2-1; CDR3: CASSQDKGGASYNEQFF; DNA: TGTGCCAGCAGCCAAGATAAGGGGGGGGCCTCCTACAATGAGCAGTTCTTC
V: TRBV10-3; D: NA; size: NA; J: TRBJ2-4; CDR3: CAISETGTAKNIQYF; DNA: TGTGCCATCAGTGAAACAGGGACGGCCAAAAACATTCAGTACTTC
V: TRBV5-1; D: TRBD2; size: NA; J: TRBJ2-2; CDR3: CASSFRSGGTNGELFF; DNA: TGCGCCAGCAGCTTCCGGAGCGGGGGGACGAACGGGGAGCTGTTTTTT
V: TRBV5-1; D: NA; size: NA; J: TRBJ2-4; CDR3: CASSLEGGLRNIQYF; DNA: TGCGCCAGCAGCTTGGAGGGGGGGCTGAGGAACATTCAGTACTTC
V: TRBV10-3; D: NA; size: NA; J: TRBJ1-2; CDR3: CAISESTYSYGYTF; DNA: TGTGCCATCAGTGAGTCTACCTACAGCTATGGCTACACCTTC